These 24 T cell receptor beta chains share one sample of origin, sequenced in a study of identical twins. TCRdb redid the calling of the 5' RACE reads with MiXCR, one entry per CDR3 protein. Of 500,000 to 600,000 distinct CDR3 sequences in the sample, around 20% were seen once. The sample also formed part of further work on T cells expressing NK-cell markers.

Specimen: CD4+ T cells sorted from blood. The source is a woman between 18 and 29 years old in good health.

The chain uses TRBV2 and TRBJ2-3, with TRBD2 matching 13 bases. The V and J ends lost 4 bases and 3 bases, in that order; junction bases with no gene match: 4. Germline V CDR1 and CDR2: SNHLY, FYNNEI. This CDR3 has 16 amino acids. CDR3 nucleotides: TGTGCCAGCAGTGGAGGGACTAGCGGGATAACAGATACGCAGTATTTT. Translated: CASSGGTSGITDTQYF.

This clonotype was counted a few times. This chain uses TRBV3-1 with TRBJ2-3; no clear D gene. There are 13 residues in the CDR3. V was trimmed by 4 bases and J by 3 bases, leaving 8 bases between them. Germline lookup yields CDR1 LGHDT and CDR2 YNNKEL (reference sequence). The CDR3 here is CASSPAWTDTQYF. The CDR3 region has the DNA TGTGCCAGCAGCCCCGCCTGGACAGATACGCAGTATTTT.

In this sample, this clonotype turned up a few times. V is TRBV9 and J is TRBJ2-1; D unresolved. Germline loops: CDR1 SGDLS, CDR2 YYNGEE. This CDR3 has 12 amino acids. V was clipped by 0 bases and J by 8 bases, with 6 bases between them. CDR3 bases: TGTGCCAGCAGCGTAGGTGTCGATGAGCAGTTCTTC. Its protein product is CASSVGVDEQFF.

By sample fraction, this clonotype is medium-sized. The rearrangement links TRBV12-3 or TRBV12-4 to TRBJ2-4; TRBD1 matches at 9 bases. With V trimmed by 8 bases and J by 3 bases, 5 bases remained unmatched. The CDR3 spans 14 residues. The CDR3 region is CASGWTGVKNIQYF. CDR3 DNA: TGTGCCAGCGGCTGGACAGGGGTCAAAAACATTCAGTACTTC.

This chain connects TRBV20-1 to TRBJ2-2; 7 nucleotides line up with TRBD1. The CDR3 has 12 amino acids. Per the germline V gene, CDR1 is DFQATT and CDR2 is SNEGSKA (reference sequence). With 7 bases clipped from V and 7 bases from J, the junction kept 6 bases outside the gene matches. CDR3 protein: CSGQGGNGELFF. In DNA, the CDR3 is TGCAGTGGGCAAGGGGGCAACGGGGAGCTGTTTTTT.

The gene calls are TRBV20-1 and TRBJ1-1, with D hard to call. Germline assignment: CDR1 DFQATT and CDR2 SNEGSKA (reference sequence). This CDR3 is built from 15 residues. Trimming removed 3 bases from V and 0 bases from J, with 14 bases in between. CDR3 amino acids: CSARSGTGMNTEAFF. The CDR3 region has the DNA TGCAGTGCTAGGTCCGGTACGGGTATGAACACTGAAGCTTTCTTT.

V usage is TRBV7-9 and J usage is TRBJ1-2, with a possible D match to TRBD1 (5 bases). CDR1 and CDR2 from the germline V gene are SEHNR and FQNEAQ (reference sequence). The CDR3 is made up of 13 amino acids. The V and J ends lost 5 bases and 4 bases respectively, with 11 bases between them. CDR3 sequence (DNA): TGTGCCAGCAGCCCCGACAGCTTCTATGGCTACACCTTC. It codes for CASSPDSFYGYTF. The whole variable domain, remainder taken from reference TRBV7-9 and TRBJ1-2, is DTGVSQNPRHKITKRGQNVTFRCDPISEHNRLYWYRQTLGQGPEFLTYFQNEAQLEKSRLLSDRFSAERPKGSFSTLEIQRTEQGDSAMYLCASSPDSFYGYTFGSGTRLTVV.

This clonotype was found many times. The chain links TRBV20-1 to TRBJ2-4, with 7 positions matching TRBD1. Germline V lookup: CDR1 DFQATT, CDR2 SNEGSKA (reference sequence). V shed 5 bases, J shed 7 bases, and the junction held 8 bases outside the gene matches. This CDR3 has 13 residues. CDR3: CSALDRGPNIQYF. CDR3 DNA sequence: TGCAGTGCTCTCGATAGGGGGCCGAACATTCAGTACTTC.

This clonotype was detected only a few times. The chain uses TRBV2 and TRBJ2-5; D is undetermined. The V end lost 5 bases, the J end lost 1 base, and 11 bases lay between the germline ends. In germline, CDR1 is SNHLY, CDR2 FYNNEI. This CDR3 is 14 amino acids long. This CDR3 is CASSPTMGQETQYF. CDR3 DNA: TGTGCCAGCAGTCCTACCATGGGCCAAGAGACCCAGTACTTC.

Only a few counts were recorded for this clonotype. The chain couples TRBV6-5 to TRBJ2-1, with 8 bases matching TRBD2. The CDR3 runs to 13 residues. Germline CDR1 MNHEY, CDR2 SVGAGI. The V and J ends lost 2 bases and 9 bases, in that order; junction bases with no gene match: 3. In nucleotides, the CDR3 is TGTGCCAGCAGTTACCAGCGGGAGACTGAGCAGTTCTTC. Translation: CASSYQRETEQFF.

This clonotype was counted between two and nine times. CDR3 sequence reads: CAISERGKLHGNTIYF. CDR3 nucleotides: TGTGCCATCAGTGAGAGAGGGAAACTACATGGAAACACCATATATTTT. V and J are TRBV10-3 and TRBJ1-3; no firm D call. This CDR3 region has 16 residues. Trimming took off 2 bases at V and 3 bases at J, with 14 bases between the two ends. The germline gives CDR1 ENHRY, CDR2 SYGVKD.

The rearrangement links TRBV5-1 to TRBJ2-1; TRBD2 agrees at 7 bases. Germline CDR1 is SGHRS and CDR2 is YFSETQ. The CDR3 spans 14 residues. Trimming took 5 bases from V and 1 from J; bases not matched to a gene: 3. The CDR3: CASRPGGSYNEQFF. The CDR3 DNA reads TGCGCCAGCAGACCGGGAGGATCCTACAATGAGCAGTTCTTC. The whole variable domain, filled in from reference TRBV5-1 and TRBJ2-1, reads KAGVTQTPRYLIKTRGQQVTLSCSPISGHRSVSWYQQTPGQGLQFLFEYFSETQRNKGNFPGRFSGRQFSNSRSEMNVSTLELGDSALYLCASRPGGSYNEQFFGPGTRLTVL.

The gene calls are TRBV30 and TRBJ2-7, with 11 bases that match TRBD2. J was trimmed by 2 bases and V by 1 base; bases with no gene match: 4. Germline values: CDR1 GTSNPN, CDR2 SVGIG (reference sequence). The CDR3 is made up of 15 amino acids. CDR3 nucleotides: TGTGCCTGGAGTGGCGGGACTAGCGGACCCTACGAGCAGTACTTC. The encoded protein is CAWSGGTSGPYEQYF.

This sequence joins TRBV20-1 and TRBJ2-1; TRBD2 aligns across 11 bases. CDR3 length equals 17 residues. CDR1 is DFQATT, CDR2 SNEGSKA, per germline (reference sequence). Trimming took 0 bases from V and 4 from J; bases not matched to a gene: 8. The CDR3 loop reads CSARDFSGTSGYNEQFF. CDR3 DNA: TGCAGTGCTAGAGATTTCTCCGGGACTAGCGGATACAATGAGCAGTTCTTC.

CDR3 bases: TGTGCCAGCAGCTTATCGCAGGACACTGAAGCTTTCTTT. It is translated as CASSLSQDTEAFF. V is TRBV7-2 and J is TRBJ1-1; D gene unclear. The CDR3 spans 13 residues. Trimming stripped 2 bases from V and 3 bases from J, with 7 bases between. The germline CDR1 and CDR2 sequences are SGHTA and FQGNSA.

This clonotype was picked up a small number of times. This rearrangement joins TRBV7-2 to TRBJ1-2, with D uncertain. The germline V and J ends were trimmed by 2 bases and 0 bases, with 16 bases remaining between them. Per the germline V gene, CDR1 is SGHTA and CDR2 is FQGNSA. CDR3 length equals 17 residues. The CDR3 nucleotides are TGTGCCAGCAGCTTAAATACCGCCCATAGAACTAACTATGGCTACACCTTC. Translating it yields CASSLNTAHRTNYGYTF.

The chain employs TRBV5-6 and TRBJ1-2; D is unresolved. CDR3 size: 15 residues. Germline CDR1 is SGHDT and CDR2 is YYEEEE. Deletions cut 4 bases from V and 4 bases from J, with 17 bases between. This CDR3 is CASSPPRTDSYGYTF. Written as DNA, the CDR3 is TGTGCCAGCAGCCCACCCAGAACGGATTCCTATGGCTACACCTTC.

This clonotype appeared a few times. The chain has TRBV9 and TRBJ2-7; D possibly uses TRBD1 or TRBD2 (6 bases each). The CDR3 covers 14 residues. CDR1 and CDR2 (germline): SGDLS, YYNGEE. Trimming took 2 bases from V and 4 from J, leaving 13 bases between them. CDR3 nucleotides: TGTGCCAGCAGCGTTACTAGCAGGGGATACGAGCAGTACTTC. Amino acid sequence: CASSVTSRGYEQYF.

In its sample, this clonotype was seen a few times. The chain uses TRBV20-1 and TRBJ1-2; 8 positions agree with TRBD1. Germline values: CDR1 DFQATT, CDR2 SNEGSKA (reference sequence). The CDR3 spans 12 residues. This chain's CDR3 is CGAGGGGYGYTF. CDR3 nucleotide sequence: TGCGGAGCAGGGGGCGGGGGCTATGGCTACACCTTC.

V and J are TRBV3-1 and TRBJ2-5; D might be TRBD1 (5 bases). This CDR3 has 15 amino acids. Trimming took 4 bases from V and 3 from J, leaving 15 bases between them. Germline lookup yields CDR1 LGHDT and CDR2 YNNKEL (reference sequence). The CDR3 sequence: CASSRRAGMKETQYF. DNA for the CDR3: TGTGCCAGCAGCCGACGGGCAGGGATGAAAGAGACCCAGTACTTC.

At least ten counts were recorded for this clonotype. CDR3 sequence (DNA): TGCGCCAGCAGCTTTACGAACGGGGGGGCCGACAATGAGCAGTTCTTC. Translation gives CASSFTNGGADNEQFF. This chain links TRBV5-1 with TRBJ2-1, with 8 bases aligning to TRBD2. This CDR3 has 16 amino acids. Germline CDR1 is SGHRS and CDR2 is YFSETQ. J lost 5 bases, V lost 2 bases, and 9 bases had no gene match.

V and J are TRBV6-4 and TRBJ2-5; tentatively, D is TRBD1 (5 bases). The CDR3 has 13 residues. Germline V gene sequence: CDR1 MRHNA, CDR2 SNTAGT. V dropped 0 bases and J dropped 5 bases, with 7 bases sitting between them. The CDR3: CASSDSKGETQYF. The CDR3 DNA reads TGTGCCAGCAGTGACTCGAAGGGGGAGACCCAGTACTTC.

This clonotype has a handful of counts. This chain links TRBV30 with TRBJ2-1, with TRBD2 identical over 8 bases. Germline-derived CDR1 and CDR2 are GTSNPN and SVGIG (reference sequence). Losses at the gene ends were 6 bases for V and 4 bases for J; bases not matched to a gene: 11. The CDR3 is 15 residues long. The CDR3 protein is CACHSAGTSYNEQFF. The CDR3, as DNA: TGTGCCTGCCACTCGGCGGGGACTAGTTACAATGAGCAGTTCTTC.

The chain couples TRBV20-1 to TRBJ1-6, with D perhaps TRBD1 (5 bases). Trimming removed 6 bases at V and 10 bases at J, with 16 bases between. In germline, CDR1 is DFQATT, CDR2 SNEGSKA (reference sequence). The CDR3 runs 13 residues. The CDR3 DNA reads TGCAGTGCCACGGGGGGAAATCGCTCACCCCTCCACTTT. Translation: CSATGGNRSPLHF.